This TCR beta chain was found in a study of blood T cell repertoires in COVID-19. Using immunoSEQ multiplex PCR, the repertoire was profiled, and TCRdb retains in-frame clones only, with some absent. The sample lists about 260,000 clones, 88% occurring once. The CDR3 has 14 amino acids. The V and J ends lost 6 bases and 6 bases respectively, with 17 bases between them. Per the germline V gene, CDR1 is MNHEY and CDR2 is SVGAGI. This rearrangement joins TRBV6-5 to TRBJ1-1; no clear D. Specimen: peripheral blood. The receptor comes from a woman aged 70-85 years with COVID-19, enrolled during active disease. Here the CDR3 reads CASRSGFGRPEAFF. In nucleotides, the CDR3 is TGTGCCAGCAGGTCAGGATTTGGGCGTCCTGAAGCTTTCTTT.